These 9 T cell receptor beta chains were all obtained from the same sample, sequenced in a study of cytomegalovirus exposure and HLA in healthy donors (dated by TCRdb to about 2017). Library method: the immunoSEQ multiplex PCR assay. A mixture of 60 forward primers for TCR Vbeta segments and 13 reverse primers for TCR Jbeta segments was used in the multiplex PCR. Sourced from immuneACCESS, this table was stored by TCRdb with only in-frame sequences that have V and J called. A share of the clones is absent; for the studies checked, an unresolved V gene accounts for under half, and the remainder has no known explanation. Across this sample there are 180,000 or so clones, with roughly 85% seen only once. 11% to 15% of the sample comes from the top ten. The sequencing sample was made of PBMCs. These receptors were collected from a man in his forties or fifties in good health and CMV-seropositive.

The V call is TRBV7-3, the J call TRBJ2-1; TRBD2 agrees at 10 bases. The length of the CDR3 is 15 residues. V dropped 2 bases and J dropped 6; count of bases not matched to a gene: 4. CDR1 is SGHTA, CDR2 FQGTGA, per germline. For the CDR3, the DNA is TGTGCCAGCAGCTTAGGAGCGGGGGGGATCAATGAGCAGTTCTTC. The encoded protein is CASSLGAGGINEQFF.

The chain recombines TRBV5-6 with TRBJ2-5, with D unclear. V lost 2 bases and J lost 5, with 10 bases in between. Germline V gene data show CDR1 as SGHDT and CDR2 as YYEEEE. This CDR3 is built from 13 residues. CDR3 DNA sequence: TGTGCCAGCAGCTTTGGTAGTCTGGAGACCCAGTACTTC. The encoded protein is CASSFGSLETQYF.

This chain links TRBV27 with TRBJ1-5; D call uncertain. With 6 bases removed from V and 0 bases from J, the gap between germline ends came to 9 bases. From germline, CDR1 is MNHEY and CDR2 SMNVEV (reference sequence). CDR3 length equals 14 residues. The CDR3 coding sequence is TGTGCCAGCAGCCAGATAAATAGCAATCAGCCCCAGCATTTT. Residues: CASSQINSNQPQHF.

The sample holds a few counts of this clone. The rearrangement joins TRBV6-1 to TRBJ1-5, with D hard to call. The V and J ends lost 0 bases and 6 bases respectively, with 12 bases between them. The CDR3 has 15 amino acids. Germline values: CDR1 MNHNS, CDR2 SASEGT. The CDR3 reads CASSEAPGEGQPQHF. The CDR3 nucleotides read TGTGCCAGCAGTGAAGCGCCTGGGGAGGGTCAGCCCCAGCATTTT.

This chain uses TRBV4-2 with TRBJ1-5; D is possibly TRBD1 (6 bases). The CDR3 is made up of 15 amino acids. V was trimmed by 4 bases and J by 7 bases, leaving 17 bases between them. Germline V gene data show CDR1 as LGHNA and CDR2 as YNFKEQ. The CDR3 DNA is TGTGCCAGCAGCCTTAGGCGAGGCCAGGGGCAGCCCCAGCATTTT. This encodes CASSLRRGQGQPQHF.

The CDR3 region has the DNA TGCAGCGTTGAAGTGAGTGCGGGGGGGCTCGGGGAGCTGTTTTTT. It is translated as CSVEVSAGGLGELFF. The V gene is TRBV29-1, the J gene TRBJ2-2; TRBD2 agrees at 9 bases. Per the germline V gene, CDR1 is SQVTM and CDR2 is ANQGSEA. This CDR3 is 15 amino acids long. Germline trimming cut 1 base from V and 7 bases from J; bases unmatched to any gene: 7.

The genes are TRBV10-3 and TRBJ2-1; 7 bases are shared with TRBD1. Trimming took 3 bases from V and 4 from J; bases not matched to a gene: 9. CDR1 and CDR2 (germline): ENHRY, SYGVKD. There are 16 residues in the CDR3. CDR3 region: CAISDPRTGSYNEQFF. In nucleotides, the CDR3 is TGTGCCATCAGTGACCCTAGGACAGGTTCTTACAATGAGCAGTTCTTC.

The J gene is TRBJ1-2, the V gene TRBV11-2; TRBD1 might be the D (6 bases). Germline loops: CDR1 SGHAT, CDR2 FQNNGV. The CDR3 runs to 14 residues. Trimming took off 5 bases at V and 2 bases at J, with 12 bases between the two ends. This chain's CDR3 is CASSLTGTNYGYTF. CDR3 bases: TGTGCCAGCAGCCTAACCGGGACAAACTATGGCTACACCTTC.

The CDR3 protein is CASSQDVGSYYGYTF. CDR3 in DNA: TGTGCCAGCAGCCAAGACGTCGGGAGCTACTATGGCTACACCTTC. The V call is TRBV14, the J call TRBJ1-2; D is undetermined. CDR3 size: 15 residues. CDR1 and CDR2 from the germline V gene are SGHDN and FVKESK. V lost 0 bases, J lost 3 bases, and 11 bases lay in between.